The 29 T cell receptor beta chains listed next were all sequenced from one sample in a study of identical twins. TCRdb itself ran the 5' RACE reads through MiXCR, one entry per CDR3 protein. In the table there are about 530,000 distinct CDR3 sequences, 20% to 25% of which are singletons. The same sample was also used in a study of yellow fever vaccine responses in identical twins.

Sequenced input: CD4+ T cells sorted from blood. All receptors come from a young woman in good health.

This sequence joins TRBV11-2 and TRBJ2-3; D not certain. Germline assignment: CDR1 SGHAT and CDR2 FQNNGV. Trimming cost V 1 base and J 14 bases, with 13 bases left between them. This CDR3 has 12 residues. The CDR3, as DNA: TGTGCCAGCAGCTTAGTTGCTACATCGGCGTATTTT. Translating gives CASSLVATSAYF.

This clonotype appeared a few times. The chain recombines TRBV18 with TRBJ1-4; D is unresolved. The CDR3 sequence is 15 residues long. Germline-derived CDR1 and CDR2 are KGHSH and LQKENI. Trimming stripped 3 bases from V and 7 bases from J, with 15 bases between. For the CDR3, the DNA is TGTGCCAGCTCACCCCGGACCGTCAGGAGTGAAAAACTGTTTTTT. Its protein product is CASSPRTVRSEKLFF.

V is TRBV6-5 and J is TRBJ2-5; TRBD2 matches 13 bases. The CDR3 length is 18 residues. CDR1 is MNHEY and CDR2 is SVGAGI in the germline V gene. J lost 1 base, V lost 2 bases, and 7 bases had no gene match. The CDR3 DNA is TGTGCCAGCAGTTACCAAACTAGCGGGAGGGGGGTCCAAGAGACCCAGTACTTC. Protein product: CASSYQTSGRGVQETQYF.

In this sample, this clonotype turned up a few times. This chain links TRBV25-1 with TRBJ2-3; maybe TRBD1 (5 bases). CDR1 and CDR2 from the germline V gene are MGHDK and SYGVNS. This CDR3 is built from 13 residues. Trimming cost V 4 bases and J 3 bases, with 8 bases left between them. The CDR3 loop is CASSGQKTDTQYF. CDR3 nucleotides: TGTGCCAGCAGTGGACAGAAAACAGATACGCAGTATTTT. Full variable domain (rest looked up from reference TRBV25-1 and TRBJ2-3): EADIYQTPRYLVIGTGKKITLECSQTMGHDKMYWYQQDPGMELHLIHYSYGVNSTEKGDLSSESTVSRIRTEHFPLTLESARPSHTSQYLCASSGQKTDTQYFGPGTRLTVL.

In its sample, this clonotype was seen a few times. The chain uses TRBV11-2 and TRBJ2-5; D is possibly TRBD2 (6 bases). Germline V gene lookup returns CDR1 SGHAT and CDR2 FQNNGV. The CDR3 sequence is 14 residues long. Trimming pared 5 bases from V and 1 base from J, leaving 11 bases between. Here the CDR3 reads CASSKTSLQETQYF. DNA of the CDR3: TGTGCCAGCAGCAAAACTAGCCTCCAAGAGACCCAGTACTTC.

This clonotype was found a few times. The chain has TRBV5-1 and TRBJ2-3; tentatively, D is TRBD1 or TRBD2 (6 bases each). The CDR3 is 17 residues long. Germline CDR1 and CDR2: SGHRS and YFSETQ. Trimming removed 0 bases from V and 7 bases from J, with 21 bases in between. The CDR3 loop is CASSLDPGAAGGYTQYF. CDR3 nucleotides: TGCGCCAGCAGCTTGGATCCGGGGGCCGCCGGAGGGTATACGCAGTATTTT.

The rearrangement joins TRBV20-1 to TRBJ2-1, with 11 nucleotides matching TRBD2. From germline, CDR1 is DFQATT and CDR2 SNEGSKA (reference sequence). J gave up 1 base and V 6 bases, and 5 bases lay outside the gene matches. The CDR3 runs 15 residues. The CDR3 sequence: CSAVSGGVSYNEQFF. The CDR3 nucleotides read TGCAGTGCGGTTAGCGGGGGGGTATCCTACAATGAGCAGTTCTTC.

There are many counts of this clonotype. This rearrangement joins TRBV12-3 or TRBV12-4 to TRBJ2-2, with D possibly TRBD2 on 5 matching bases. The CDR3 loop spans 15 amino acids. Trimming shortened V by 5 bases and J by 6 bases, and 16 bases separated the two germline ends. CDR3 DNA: TGTGCCAGCAGTCCTCTAGCTGGTGTACCCGGGGAGCTGTTTTTT. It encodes CASSPLAGVPGELFF.

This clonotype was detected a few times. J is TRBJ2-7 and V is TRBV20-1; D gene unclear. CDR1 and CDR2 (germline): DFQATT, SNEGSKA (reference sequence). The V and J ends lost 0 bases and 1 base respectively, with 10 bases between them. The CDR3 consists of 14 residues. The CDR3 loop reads CSARDPGGSYEQYF. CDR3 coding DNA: TGCAGTGCTAGAGATCCGGGCGGTTCCTACGAGCAGTACTTC.

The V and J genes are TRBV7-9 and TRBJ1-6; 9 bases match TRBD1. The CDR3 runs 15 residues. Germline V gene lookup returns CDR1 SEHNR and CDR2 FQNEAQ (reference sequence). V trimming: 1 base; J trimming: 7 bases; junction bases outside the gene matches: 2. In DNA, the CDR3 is TGTGCCAGCAGCTTAGGGACAGGGGAAAATTCACCCCTCCACTTT. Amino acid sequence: CASSLGTGENSPLHF.

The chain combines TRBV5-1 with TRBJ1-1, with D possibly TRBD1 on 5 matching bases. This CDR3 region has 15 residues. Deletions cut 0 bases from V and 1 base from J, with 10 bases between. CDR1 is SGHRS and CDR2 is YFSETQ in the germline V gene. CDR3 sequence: CASSLDPGTNTEAFF. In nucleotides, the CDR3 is TGCGCCAGCAGCTTGGACCCAGGGACGAACACTGAAGCTTTCTTT.

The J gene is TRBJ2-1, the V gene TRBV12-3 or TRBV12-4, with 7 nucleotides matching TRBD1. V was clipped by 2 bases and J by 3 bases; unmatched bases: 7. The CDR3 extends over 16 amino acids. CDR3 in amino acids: CASSLTSGTDYNEQFF. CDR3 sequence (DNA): TGTGCCAGCAGTTTAACTTCCGGGACAGACTACAATGAGCAGTTCTTC.

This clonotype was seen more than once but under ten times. The CDR3 loop is CASSQGLLSIYEQYF. In DNA form, the CDR3 reads TGTGCCAGCAGCCAGGGACTTTTATCAATCTACGAGCAGTACTTC. This chain connects TRBV11-2 to TRBJ2-7, with a weak D call TRBD2 (6 bases). The germline gives CDR1 SGHAT, CDR2 FQNNGV. This CDR3 contains 15 residues. Trimming took 5 bases from V and 3 from J, leaving 17 bases between them.

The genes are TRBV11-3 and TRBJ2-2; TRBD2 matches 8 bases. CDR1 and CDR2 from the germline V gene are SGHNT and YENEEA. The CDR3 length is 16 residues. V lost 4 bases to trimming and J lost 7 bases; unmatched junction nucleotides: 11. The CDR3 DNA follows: TGTGCCAGCAGCTCCCCCTCGGGGGGGTTAGGCGGGGAGCTGTTTTTT. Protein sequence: CASSSPSGGLGGELFF.

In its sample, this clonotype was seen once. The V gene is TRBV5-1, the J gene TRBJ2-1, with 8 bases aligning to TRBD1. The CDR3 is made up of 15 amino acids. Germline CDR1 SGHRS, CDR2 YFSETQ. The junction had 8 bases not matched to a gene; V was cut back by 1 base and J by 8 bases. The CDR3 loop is CASSLQSAGGDEQFF. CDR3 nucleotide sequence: TGCGCCAGCAGCTTGCAATCGGCAGGGGGCGATGAGCAGTTCTTC.

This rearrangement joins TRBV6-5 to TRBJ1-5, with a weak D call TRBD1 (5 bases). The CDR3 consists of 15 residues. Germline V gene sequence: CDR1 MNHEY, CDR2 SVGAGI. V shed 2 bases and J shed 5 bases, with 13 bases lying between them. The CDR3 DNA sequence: TGTGCCAGCAGTTACGGATTCGGGGCATATCAGCCCCAGCATTTT. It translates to CASSYGFGAYQPQHF.

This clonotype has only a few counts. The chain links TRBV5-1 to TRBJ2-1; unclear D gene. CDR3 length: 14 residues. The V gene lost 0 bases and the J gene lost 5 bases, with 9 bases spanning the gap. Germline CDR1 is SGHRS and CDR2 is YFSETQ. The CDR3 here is CASSLELDDNEQFF. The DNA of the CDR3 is TGCGCCAGCAGCTTGGAACTTGACGACAATGAGCAGTTCTTC.

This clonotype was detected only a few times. The CDR3: CASSIKPPSGGRDTQYF. Written as DNA, the CDR3 is TGTGCCAGCAGTATCAAACCCCCCAGCGGGGGGAGGGATACGCAGTATTTT. This chain links TRBV12-3 or TRBV12-4 with TRBJ2-3; 9 bases map to TRBD2. V trimming: 5 bases; J trimming: 6 bases; junction bases outside the gene matches: 15. The CDR3 has 17 amino acids.

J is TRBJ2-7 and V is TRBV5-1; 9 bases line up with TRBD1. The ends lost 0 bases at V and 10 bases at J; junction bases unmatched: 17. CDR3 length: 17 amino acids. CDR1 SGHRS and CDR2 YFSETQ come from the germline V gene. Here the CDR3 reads CASSLDGTGPIRYGQYF. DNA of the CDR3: TGCGCCAGCAGCTTGGATGGGACAGGGCCCATTCGCTACGGACAGTACTTC.

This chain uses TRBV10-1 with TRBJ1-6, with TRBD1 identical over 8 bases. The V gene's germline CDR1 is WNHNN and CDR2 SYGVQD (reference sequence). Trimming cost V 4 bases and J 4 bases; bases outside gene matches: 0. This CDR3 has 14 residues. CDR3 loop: CASSGQGYNSPLHF. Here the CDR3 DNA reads TGCGCCAGCAGTGGACAGGGGTATAATTCACCCCTCCACTTT.

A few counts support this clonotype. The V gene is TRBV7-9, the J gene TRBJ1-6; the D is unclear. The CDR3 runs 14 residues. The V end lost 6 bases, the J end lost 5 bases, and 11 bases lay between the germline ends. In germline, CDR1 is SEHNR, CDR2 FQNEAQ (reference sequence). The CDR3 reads CASRGTGDNSPLHF. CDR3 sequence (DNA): TGTGCCAGCAGAGGAACTGGGGATAATTCACCCCTCCACTTT.

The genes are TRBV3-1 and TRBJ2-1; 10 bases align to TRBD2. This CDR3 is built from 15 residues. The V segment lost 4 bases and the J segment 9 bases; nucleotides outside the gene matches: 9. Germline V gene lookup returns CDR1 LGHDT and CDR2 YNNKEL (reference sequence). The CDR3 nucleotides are TGTGCCAGCAGCCCCACTAGCGGGGTACGTACTGAGCAGTTCTTC. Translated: CASSPTSGVRTEQFF.

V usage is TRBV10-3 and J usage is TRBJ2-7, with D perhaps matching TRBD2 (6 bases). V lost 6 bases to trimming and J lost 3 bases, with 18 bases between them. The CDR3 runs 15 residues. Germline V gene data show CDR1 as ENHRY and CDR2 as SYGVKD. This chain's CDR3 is CAIRDGTGFIYEQYV. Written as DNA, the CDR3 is TGTGCCATCAGGGACGGGACTGGGTTTATCTACGAGCAGTACGTC.

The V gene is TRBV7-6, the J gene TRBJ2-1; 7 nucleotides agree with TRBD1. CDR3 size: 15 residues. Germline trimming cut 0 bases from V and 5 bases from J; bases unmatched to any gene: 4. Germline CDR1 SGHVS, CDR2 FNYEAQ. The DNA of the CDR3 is TGTGCCAGCAGCTTAGCTCGGACAGGACACAATGAGCAGTTCTTC. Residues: CASSLARTGHNEQFF.

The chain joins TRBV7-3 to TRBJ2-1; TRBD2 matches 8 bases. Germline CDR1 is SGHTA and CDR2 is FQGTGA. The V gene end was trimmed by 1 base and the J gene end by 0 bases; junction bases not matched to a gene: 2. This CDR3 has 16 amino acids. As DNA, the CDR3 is TGTGCCAGCAGCTTAAAGCGGGGGAGCTCCTACAATGAGCAGTTCTTC. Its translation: CASSLKRGSSYNEQFF.

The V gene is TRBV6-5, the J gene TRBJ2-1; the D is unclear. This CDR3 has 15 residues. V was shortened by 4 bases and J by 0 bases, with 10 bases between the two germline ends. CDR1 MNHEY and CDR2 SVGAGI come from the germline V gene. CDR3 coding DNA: TGTGCCAGCAGTTCCGCAGAACTCTCCTACAATGAGCAGTTCTTC. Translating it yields CASSSAELSYNEQFF.

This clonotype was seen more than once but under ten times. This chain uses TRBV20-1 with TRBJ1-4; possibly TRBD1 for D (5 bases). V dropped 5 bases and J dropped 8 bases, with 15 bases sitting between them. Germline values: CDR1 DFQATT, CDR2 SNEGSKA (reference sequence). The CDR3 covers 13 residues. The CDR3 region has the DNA TGCAGTGCTGCGGGGGATATAAAGGAAAAACTGTTTTTT. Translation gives CSAAGDIKEKLFF.

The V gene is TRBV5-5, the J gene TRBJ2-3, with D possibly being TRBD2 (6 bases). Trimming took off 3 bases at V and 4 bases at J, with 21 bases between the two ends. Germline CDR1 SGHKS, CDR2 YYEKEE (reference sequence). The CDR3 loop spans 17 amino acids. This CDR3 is CASSWRGVSREADTQYF. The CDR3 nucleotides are TGTGCCAGCAGCTGGCGTGGGGTCAGCAGGGAGGCAGATACGCAGTATTTT.

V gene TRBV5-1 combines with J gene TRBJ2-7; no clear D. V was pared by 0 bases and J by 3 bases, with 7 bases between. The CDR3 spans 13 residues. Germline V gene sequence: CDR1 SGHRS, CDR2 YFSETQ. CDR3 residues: CASSLGANYEQYF. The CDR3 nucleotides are TGCGCCAGCAGCTTGGGGGCTAACTACGAGCAGTACTTC. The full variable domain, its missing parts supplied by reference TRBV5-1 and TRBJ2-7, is KAGVTQTPRYLIKTRGQQVTLSCSPISGHRSVSWYQQTPGQGLQFLFEYFSETQRNKGNFPGRFSGRQFSNSRSEMNVSTLELGDSALYLCASSLGANYEQYFGPGTRLTVT.